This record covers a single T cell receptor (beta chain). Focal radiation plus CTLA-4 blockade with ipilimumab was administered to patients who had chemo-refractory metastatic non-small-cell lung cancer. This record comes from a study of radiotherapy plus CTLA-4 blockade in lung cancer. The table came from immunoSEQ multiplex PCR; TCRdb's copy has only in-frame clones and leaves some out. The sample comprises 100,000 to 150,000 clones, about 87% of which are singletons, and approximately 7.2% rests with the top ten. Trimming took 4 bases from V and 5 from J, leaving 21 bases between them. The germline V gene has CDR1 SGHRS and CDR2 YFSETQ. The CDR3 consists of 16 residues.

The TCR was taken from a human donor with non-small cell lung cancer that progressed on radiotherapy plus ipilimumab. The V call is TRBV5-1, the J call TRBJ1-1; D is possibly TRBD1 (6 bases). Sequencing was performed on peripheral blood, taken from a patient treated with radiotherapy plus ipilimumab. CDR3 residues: CASSPDRMGAVTEAFF. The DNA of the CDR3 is TGCGCCAGCAGCCCGGATAGGATGGGGGCGGTTACTGAAGCTTTCTTT.